The subject of this entry is one TCR beta chain. Assay: immunoSEQ multiplex PCR; the TCRdb copy retains only in-frame clones and omits some. The top ten clones hold 1.3% to 1.5% of a sample with approximately 30,000 clones, nearly 97% of them seen once. CDR3 length equals 14 residues. Trimming took off 4 bases at V and 4 bases at J, with 12 bases between the two ends. The germline V gene encodes CDR1 SGHRS and CDR2 YFSETQ. The data stem from a study of T cell clonotyping in hematopoietic cell transplantation. The V and J genes are TRBV5-1 and TRBJ2-1, with D unresolved. Sequenced: peripheral blood mononuclear cells. The receptor's source is a middle-aged man in good health. Some clones in this sample may be carry-over from other donors' samples. The CDR3 sequence is CASSNNQVYNEQFF. As DNA, the CDR3 is TGCGCCAGCAGCAATAATCAGGTTTACAATGAGCAGTTCTTC.